The next 21 T cell receptor beta chains were all read from a single sample in a study of CD8 T cells in Susac syndrome. Random-hexamer reverse transcription was applied to about 0.5 to 1 ug RNA. In TCRdb, the immunoSEQ multiplex PCR reads were re-called with MiXCR into one record per CDR3 protein. The repertoire holds about 52,000 distinct CDR3 sequences, approximately 93% seen once, with approximately 0.49% in the top ten. The sample consisted of CD8+ T cells from PBMCs. All receptors derive from a human donor with multiple sclerosis.

This chain connects TRBV30 to TRBJ1-2, with no clear D. The CDR3 contains 14 residues. The V gene lost 0 bases and the J gene lost 0 bases, with 8 bases spanning the gap. Germline V gene data show CDR1 as GTSNPN and CDR2 as SVGIG (reference sequence). CDR3 sequence: CAWSVQRANYGYTF. The CDR3 region has the DNA TGTGCCTGGAGTGTACAGCGAGCTAACTATGGCTACACCTTC.

The chain employs TRBV7-4 and TRBJ1-3; 9 positions agree with TRBD1. With V trimmed by 8 bases and J by 4 bases, 9 bases remained unmatched. The CDR3 runs 15 residues. Germline CDR1 and CDR2: SGHVT and SQSDAQ. In DNA, the CDR3 is TGTGCCAGCTCGGGACAGGGCTTTTTGGGAAACACCATATATTTT. It encodes CASSGQGFLGNTIYF.

This chain uses TRBV2 with TRBJ2-1; no definite D call. The CDR3 consists of 12 residues. CDR1 is SNHLY and CDR2 is FYNNEI in the germline V gene. Trimming cost V 3 bases and J 3 bases, with 3 bases left between them. The CDR3 DNA reads as TGTGCCAGCAGTGACCTCTACAATGAGCAGTTCTTC. Translated: CASSDLYNEQFF.

This chain uses TRBV10-3 with TRBJ1-1, with D tentatively TRBD1 (6 bases). The CDR3 runs 15 residues. The germline V gene encodes CDR1 ENHRY and CDR2 SYGVKD. Trimming removed 3 bases from V and 1 base from J, with 12 bases in between. The CDR3 sequence: CAISEFYRENTEAFF. The CDR3 DNA sequence: TGTGCCATCAGTGAATTTTACAGGGAGAACACTGAAGCTTTCTTT.

This chain uses TRBV6-1 with TRBJ1-1; 11 nucleotides line up with TRBD1. This CDR3 contains 15 residues. CDR1 and CDR2 (germline): MNHNS, SASEGT. Trimming took 9 bases from V and 6 from J; bases not matched to a gene: 12. CDR3 residues: CASGQGAFDSAEAFF. In DNA form, the CDR3 reads TGTGCCAGTGGACAGGGGGCTTTTGATAGCGCTGAAGCTTTCTTT.

The chain combines TRBV9 with TRBJ1-2; no firm D call. The CDR3 consists of 15 residues. Trimming removed 4 bases from V and 3 bases from J, with 16 bases in between. Germline V gene lookup returns CDR1 SGDLS and CDR2 YYNGEE. CDR3 amino acids: CASSPPGGTHYGYTF. CDR3 nucleotide sequence: TGTGCCAGCAGCCCCCCGGGAGGAACTCACTATGGCTACACCTTC.

The chain recombines TRBV7-6 with TRBJ2-3, with D uncertain. There are 16 residues in the CDR3. Germline CDR1 is SGHVS and CDR2 is FNYEAQ. The ends were cut back, 5 bases at V and 0 bases at J, with 15 bases in the middle. The CDR3 nucleotides read TGTGCCAGCAGCCCTGAGAGGCTCCCTAGCACAGATACGCAGTATTTT. This sequence encodes CASSPERLPSTDTQYF. The full variable domain, completed using reference TRBV7-6 and TRBJ2-3, is GAGVSQSPRYKVTKRGQDVALRCDPISGHVSLYWYRQALGQGPEFLTYFNYEAQQDKSGLPNDRFSAERPEGSISTLTIQRTEQRDSAMYRCASSPERLPSTDTQYFGPGTRLTVL.

The chain combines TRBV20-1 with TRBJ2-7; tentative D call: TRBD1 (6 bases). This CDR3 has 12 residues. The V end was cut by 1 base, the J end by 6 bases, with 10 bases between. Germline CDR1 DFQATT, CDR2 SNEGSKA (reference sequence). CDR3 region: CSARGQGREQYF. Here the CDR3 DNA reads TGCAGTGCTAGAGGCCAGGGGCGCGAGCAGTACTTC.

The J gene is TRBJ2-1, the V gene TRBV11-2, with 13 bases aligning to TRBD2. CDR1 and CDR2 from the germline V gene are SGHAT and FQNNGV. The CDR3 has 16 amino acids. Trimming at V came to 5 bases and at J to 8 bases, leaving 9 bases not matched to a gene. CDR3 in DNA: TGTGCCAGCAGCCAAACCCAAGGGACTAGCGGGGATGAGCAGTTCTTC. Residues: CASSQTQGTSGDEQFF.

The CDR3 nucleotides are TGTGCCAGCAGCGCGGGGGACAGCTTTAACTATGGCTACACCTTC. Its protein is CASSAGDSFNYGYTF. This chain connects TRBV9 to TRBJ1-2; TRBD1 matches at 7 bases. From germline, CDR1 is SGDLS and CDR2 YYNGEE. Unmatched junction bases numbered 6, after V lost 3 bases and J lost 1 base. The CDR3 has 15 residues.

V usage is TRBV7-9 and J usage is TRBJ2-7, with a weak D call TRBD2 (7 bases). CDR3 size: 15 residues. The germline CDR1 and CDR2 sequences are SEHNR and FQNEAQ (reference sequence). V was shortened by 5 bases and J by 3 bases, with 17 bases between the two germline ends. The CDR3 region is CASSLGEGDIYEQYF. The CDR3 DNA follows: TGTGCCAGCAGCCTGGGGGAGGGGGATATCTACGAGCAGTACTTC.

The gene calls are TRBV13 and TRBJ1-1; the match to TRBD1 covers 7 bases. V lost 4 bases to trimming and J lost 9 bases; unmatched junction nucleotides: 8. CDR3 length: 13 residues. In germline, CDR1 is PRHDT, CDR2 FYEKMQ (reference sequence). CDR3 protein: CASSSGQELKAFF. The CDR3 DNA reads as TGTGCCAGCAGCTCAGGACAGGAGCTGAAAGCTTTCTTT. The variable domain in full, completed from reference TRBV13 and TRBJ1-1, reads AAGVIQSPRHLIKEKRETATLKCYPIPRHDTVYWYQQGPGQDPQFLISFYEKMQSDKGSIPDRFSAQQFSDYHSELNMSSLELGDSALYFCASSSGQELKAFFGQGTRLTVV.

This chain uses TRBV2 with TRBJ1-4; D call uncertain. Germline CDR1 reads SNHLY; CDR2 reads FYNNEI. The ends were cut back, 6 bases at V and 6 bases at J, with 14 bases in the middle. The length of the CDR3 is 14 residues. This CDR3 is CASSPGGIDEKLFF. The DNA for the CDR3 is TGTGCCAGCAGCCCCGGAGGGATAGATGAAAAACTGTTTTTT.

This clonotype came up a few times. This chain connects TRBV12-3 or TRBV12-4 to TRBJ2-7, with D unclear. The CDR3 runs 11 residues. V lost 3 bases to trimming and J lost 5 bases, with 5 bases between them. CDR3 in amino acids: CASSFGDEQYF. The CDR3 bases are TGTGCCAGCAGTTTTGGAGACGAGCAGTACTTC.

The CDR3 here is CSASPERQYSEAFF. As DNA, the CDR3 is TGCAGTGCTAGTCCGGAAAGGCAGTATAGTGAAGCTTTCTTT. The rearrangement uses TRBV20-1 and TRBJ1-1; D ambiguous. Trimming stripped 3 bases from V and 7 bases from J, with 18 bases between. The germline V gene encodes CDR1 DFQATT and CDR2 SNEGSKA (reference sequence). The CDR3 is 14 residues long.

This chain uses TRBV30 with TRBJ2-1, with 7 bases fitting TRBD2. CDR3 length equals 11 residues. Trimming removed 5 bases from V and 5 bases from J; junction bases left unmatched: 0. The V gene's germline CDR1 is GTSNPN and CDR2 SVGIG (reference sequence). The CDR3 reads CAWGGDNEQFF. CDR3 sequence (DNA): TGTGCCTGGGGGGGGGACAATGAGCAGTTCTTC.

This clonotype appeared a few times. The rearrangement uses TRBV6-5 and TRBJ1-1; D is undetermined. The ends were cut back, 2 bases at V and 0 bases at J, with 4 bases in the middle. Germline V CDR1 and CDR2: MNHEY, SVGAGI. CDR3 length: 13 residues. CDR3 DNA sequence: TGTGCCAGCAGTTACAAACTGAACACTGAAGCTTTCTTT. It specifies CASSYKLNTEAFF.

The chain joins TRBV6-1 to TRBJ1-6; possibly TRBD1 for D (5 bases). Germline V gene lookup returns CDR1 MNHNS and CDR2 SASEGT. CDR3 length: 17 amino acids. V lost 1 base, J lost 3 bases, and 13 bases lay in between. The CDR3: CASSEEPGGFYNSPLHF. CDR3 sequence (DNA): TGTGCCAGCAGTGAAGAGCCGGGGGGGTTCTATAATTCACCCCTCCACTTT.

The J gene is TRBJ1-6, the V gene TRBV30, with D tentatively TRBD1 (5 bases). V was cut by 1 base and J by 0 bases, with 16 bases left in between. Germline V CDR1 and CDR2: GTSNPN, SVGIG (reference sequence). The CDR3 runs to 18 residues. CDR3: CAWSDPLRDGSYNSPLHF. CDR3 sequence (DNA): TGTGCCTGGAGTGACCCCCTCAGGGACGGCTCCTATAATTCACCCCTCCACTTT.

Turning to this clonotype: One junction end disagrees with the germline gene, perhaps due to a read error. The chain is built from TRBV6-2 or TRBV6-3 and TRBJ1-5; TRBD1 matches 7 bases. Germline V gene data show CDR1 as MNHEY and CDR2 as SVGEGT. This CDR3 is built from 14 residues. The CDR3 DNA follows: TGTGCCAGTAGTTCCGGGACAGAAAATCAGCCCCAGCATTTT. This translates into CASSSGTENQPQHF.

The chain recombines TRBV7-9 with TRBJ2-7, with 10 bases lining up with TRBD1. Trimming cost V 3 bases and J 4 bases; bases outside gene matches: 9. The CDR3 covers 16 residues. Germline V gene lookup returns CDR1 SEHNR and CDR2 FQNEAQ (reference sequence). CDR3 coding DNA: TGTGCCAGCAGCTTGTTCACCGGGACAGGGGCGTACGAGCAGTACTTC. Translating gives CASSLFTGTGAYEQYF. The whole variable domain, filled in from reference TRBV7-9 and TRBJ2-7, reads DTGVSQNPRHKITKRGQNVTFRCDPISEHNRLYWYRQTLGQGPEFLTYFQNEAQLEKSRLLSDRFSAERPKGSFSTLEIQRTEQGDSAMYLCASSLFTGTGAYEQYFGPGTRLTVT.